Below are 25 T cell receptor beta chains sequenced from a single sample in a study of blood T cells in healthy people across ages. PCR was performed a second time for roughly 7 to 12 cycles using a sample-barcoded 5' primer and a J-beta primer mix. TCRdb re-called the 5' RACE reads through MiXCR, storing one row per CDR3 protein. This sample has more than 750,000 distinct CDR3 sequences, with around 29% found just once. A further study also used this sample, focusing on T cells of mothers and their children.

The specimen was blood. These receptors were obtained from a woman aged 40 to 50 in good health.

Only one count was recorded for this clonotype. V is TRBV15 and J is TRBJ2-4; 11 bases are shared with TRBD2. CDR3 length: 15 residues. J was trimmed by 13 bases and V by 1 base; bases with no gene match: 9. Per the germline V gene, CDR1 is LNHNV and CDR2 is YYDKDF (reference sequence). Here the CDR3 reads CATSRVAGGEDEQYF. DNA for the CDR3: TGTGCCACCAGCAGAGTAGCGGGGGGGGAGGATGAGCAGTACTTC.

The chain uses TRBV5-1 and TRBJ1-5; 9 bases fit TRBD1. This CDR3 comprises 18 residues. V lost 4 bases and J lost 0; bases outside the gene matches: 11. CDR1 is SGHRS, CDR2 YFSETQ, per germline. The CDR3 loop is CASSTRDRAGNSNQPQHF. The CDR3 DNA sequence: TGCGCCAGCAGCACCCGGGACAGGGCCGGGAATAGCAATCAGCCCCAGCATTTT.

The chain uses TRBV20-1 and TRBJ2-4, with 10 positions matching TRBD2. CDR3 length: 18 residues. V lost 6 bases to trimming and J lost 1 base; unmatched junction nucleotides: 15. Germline V gene lookup returns CDR1 DFQATT and CDR2 SNEGSKA (reference sequence). The CDR3 coding sequence is TGCAGTGCCCGGAGACTAGCGGGCCGAGGATTGGCCAAAAACATTCAGTACTTC. Encoded protein: CSARRLAGRGLAKNIQYF.

Of note for this clonotype: A much bigger clone sits one base away, suggesting this may be a read error. This chain joins TRBV10-3 and TRBJ2-4; a possible D gene is TRBD1 (6 bases). CDR1 is ENHRY, CDR2 SYGVKD, per germline. The CDR3 totals 11 residues. CDR3 in amino acids: CVISVGTGQYF. The CDR3, as DNA: TGTGTCATCAGTGTAGGAACAGGGCAGTACTTC.

The CDR3 DNA sequence: TGTGCCAGCAGTGAATCCGGCAGGAGATACAATGAGCAGTTCTTC. It encodes CASSESGRRYNEQFF. The V gene is TRBV25-1, the J gene TRBJ2-1; D is ambiguous. The germline CDR1 and CDR2 sequences are MGHDK and SYGVNS. The CDR3 runs to 15 residues. Deletions cut 1 base from V and 4 bases from J, with 11 bases between.

The genes are TRBV6-2 or TRBV6-3 and TRBJ1-2; D is ambiguous. V dropped 4 bases and J dropped 2 bases, with 11 bases sitting between them. The CDR3 sequence is 14 residues long. Germline V lookup: CDR1 MNHEY, CDR2 SVGEGT. The CDR3 region has the DNA TGTGCCAGCAGTTTACGGTATGAGAACTATGGCTACACCTTC. Translating it yields CASSLRYENYGYTF.

The chain joins TRBV7-8 to TRBJ2-4; the match to TRBD1 covers 9 bases. The closer fit of TRBJ2-7 to the DNA end suggests the J call may be wrong. This CDR3 has 14 amino acids. CDR1 and CDR2 from the germline V gene are SGHVS and FQNEAQ. CDR3 coding DNA: TGTGCCAGCAGCTTCCGGGACAGGGTCTCCGAGCAGTACTTC. This codes for CASSFRDRVSEQYF.

The chain is built from TRBV20-1 and TRBJ2-7; no definite D call. Trimming removed 0 bases from V and 3 bases from J, with 6 bases in between. This CDR3 comprises 12 residues. Germline V gene lookup returns CDR1 DFQATT and CDR2 SNEGSKA (reference sequence). The CDR3: CSAREYSYEQYF. As DNA, the CDR3 is TGCAGTGCTAGAGAGTATAGCTACGAGCAGTACTTC.

The chain uses TRBV19 and TRBJ2-5, with no clear D. CDR1 is LNHDA, CDR2 SQIVND, per germline (reference sequence). The V and J ends lost 4 bases and 11 bases respectively, with 11 bases between them. The CDR3 consists of 11 residues. CDR3 DNA sequence: TGTGCCAGTAGTAATAGTCATGAGCAGTACTTC. As protein: CASSNSHEQYF.

The table lists this clonotype with many counts. The chain uses TRBV11-2 and TRBJ2-3, with D hard to call. Germline V gene sequence: CDR1 SGHAT, CDR2 FQNNGV. The CDR3 contains 12 residues. Trimming took 5 bases from V and 4 from J, leaving 7 bases between them. CDR3 nucleotides: TGTGCCAGCAGCCGCTGGTCAGATACGCAGTATTTT. This sequence encodes CASSRWSDTQYF.

With regard to this clonotype: No DNA is shown, since the ends of the CDR3 on it are uncertain; the CDR3 is the one TCRdb lists. J is TRBJ1-5 and V is TRBV11-2; TRBD1 is the table's D call, not checked against the DNA. From its first to its last residue, the CDR3 has 24 amino acids. Germline V gene data show CDR1 as SGHAT and CDR2 as FQNNGV. CDR3 residues: CASSFPPAAEQFFGPGTRNQPQHF.

Ten or more counts support this clonotype. The chain carries TRBV5-1 and TRBJ1-6; D call uncertain. Trimming shortened V by 3 bases and J by 5 bases, and 9 bases separated the two germline ends. CDR1 is SGHRS, CDR2 YFSETQ, per germline. The CDR3 consists of 14 residues. The DNA of the CDR3 is TGCGCCAGCAGCTACTCAGGTGATAATTCACCCCTCCACTTT. Its protein is CASSYSGDNSPLHF.

Comments on this clonotype: A much bigger clone sits one base away, suggesting this may be a read error. This chain links TRBV29-1 with TRBJ2-1; 7 bases are shared with TRBD1. In germline, CDR1 is SQVTM, CDR2 ANQGSEA. This CDR3 has 12 residues. The junction had 10 bases not matched to a gene; V was cut back by 7 bases and J by 10 bases. The CDR3 loop is CSGKGQTYEQFF. The CDR3 region has the DNA TGCAGCGGCAAGGGACAGACCTACGAGCAGTTCTTC.

This clonotype came up many times. The V call is TRBV20-1, the J call TRBJ2-1, with 8 bases aligning to TRBD1. The CDR3 totals 16 residues. V was pared by 5 bases and J by 4 bases, with 13 bases of the junction left unmatched. CDR1 is DFQATT, CDR2 SNEGSKA, per germline (reference sequence). CDR3 amino acids: CSAGTGAPLFYNEQFF. The CDR3 DNA reads TGCAGTGCTGGGACAGGAGCCCCACTCTTTTACAATGAGCAGTTCTTC.

This clonotype has at least ten counts. The gene calls are TRBV10-3 and TRBJ2-7, with TRBD1 as a possible D gene (6 bases). Trimming shortened V by 4 bases and J by 9 bases, and 10 bases separated the two germline ends. Germline V gene sequence: CDR1 ENHRY, CDR2 SYGVKD. CDR3 length: 11 amino acids. The CDR3 loop is CAISGQAVQYF. In DNA, the CDR3 is TGTGCCATCAGTGGACAGGCAGTGCAGTACTTC.

This clonotype turned up a few times. The CDR3 sequence is CASSSPGPGAYGYTF. The CDR3 DNA sequence: TGTGCCAGCAGTTCCCCGGGCCCAGGTGCCTATGGCTACACCTTC. The V gene is TRBV6-6, the J gene TRBJ1-2, with D unresolved. The germline V and J ends were trimmed by 4 bases and 4 bases, with 16 bases remaining between them. CDR3 length equals 15 residues. CDR1 and CDR2 from the germline V gene are MNHNY and SVGAGI (reference sequence).

There are a few counts of this clonotype. The chain couples TRBV20-1 to TRBJ2-1, with D perhaps matching TRBD1 (5 bases). Germline V gives CDR1 DFQATT, CDR2 SNEGSKA (reference sequence). This CDR3 has 14 amino acids. V was clipped by 4 bases and J by 7 bases, with 17 bases between them. CDR3 nucleotide sequence: TGCAGTGCTACGGACAACCCGATTGAAAATGAGCAGTTCTTC. Encoded protein: CSATDNPIENEQFF.

This clonotype was picked up a small number of times. The rearrangement links TRBV27 to TRBJ1-1, with D perhaps TRBD1 (6 bases). Trimming shortened V by 5 bases and J by 2 bases, and 12 bases separated the two germline ends. CDR3 length: 14 residues. Germline V gene lookup returns CDR1 MNHEY and CDR2 SMNVEV (reference sequence). The CDR3 region has the DNA TGTGCCAGCAGTATGATCGGGGGCAACACTGAAGCTTTCTTT. Protein sequence: CASSMIGGNTEAFF.

As concerns this clonotype: A much larger clone differs by one base, so this may be a read error. The chain has TRBV5-1 and TRBJ2-3, with 7 bases aligning to TRBD2. The CDR3 totals 15 residues. Germline lookup yields CDR1 SGHRS and CDR2 YFSETQ. The CDR3 reads CASSLAPSGTDTRYF. In DNA, the CDR3 is TGCGCCAGCAGCTTGGCCCCTAGCGGCACAGATACGCGGTATTTT.

Comment on this clonotype: A read error may explain this, as a much larger clone is one base away. The rearrangement uses TRBV18 and TRBJ2-1; D perhaps matches TRBD1 (5 bases). The CDR3 has 16 residues. Germline CDR1 is KGHSH and CDR2 is LQKENI. The DNA of the CDR3 is TGTGCCAGCTCACCAACAGGCCTAAGCTCCTACAGTGAGCAGTTCTTC. Protein sequence: CASSPTGLSSYSEQFF.

Comment on this clonotype: Since the CDR3 does not end with the conserved phenylalanine or tryptophan, this likely comes from a read error. The chain links TRBV18 to TRBJ2-7; D possibly corresponds to TRBD1 (6 bases). The ends were cut back, 3 bases at V and 3 bases at J, with 12 bases in the middle. The germline gives CDR1 KGHSH, CDR2 LQKENI. This CDR3 comprises 14 residues. The CDR3 region is CASSPRTENYEQYC. CDR3 DNA sequence: TGTGCCAGCTCACCGAGGACAGAGAACTACGAGCAGTACTGC.

The V call is TRBV5-1, the J call TRBJ2-2, with D uncertain. V dropped 1 base and J dropped 6 bases, with 10 bases sitting between them. CDR1 and CDR2 from the germline V gene are SGHRS and YFSETQ. The CDR3 has 14 amino acids. CDR3 sequence: CASSLIRVSGELFF. Written as DNA, the CDR3 is TGCGCCAGCAGCTTGATCCGAGTTTCCGGGGAGCTGTTTTTT. Together with reference TRBV5-1 and TRBJ2-2, the CDR3 gives the full variable domain: KAGVTQTPRYLIKTRGQQVTLSCSPISGHRSVSWYQQTPGQGLQFLFEYFSETQRNKGNFPGRFSGRQFSNSRSEMNVSTLELGDSALYLCASSLIRVSGELFFGEGSRLTVL.

This clonotype was counted only a few times. This chain links TRBV6-6 with TRBJ1-1, with TRBD1 matching 8 bases. Germline trimming cut 3 bases from V and 1 base from J; bases unmatched to any gene: 7. The CDR3 runs to 16 residues. In germline, CDR1 is MNHNY, CDR2 SVGAGI (reference sequence). In nucleotides, the CDR3 is TGTGCCAGCAGTTATACAGGACAGGGTCAGAACACTGAAGCTTTCTTT. Translated: CASSYTGQGQNTEAFF.

In this sample, this clonotype turned up a few times. This chain links TRBV18 with TRBJ1-5; D is unclear. Trimming left V 5 bases short and J 5 bases short, with 10 bases between. Looked up from germline, CDR1 is KGHSH and CDR2 is LQKENI. The CDR3 consists of 13 residues. CDR3 loop: CASSTGRDQPQHF. The CDR3 DNA reads as TGTGCCAGCTCAACCGGGAGAGATCAGCCCCAGCATTTT.

Remarks on this clonotype: The junction shows a germline mismatch at one end, possibly a read error. The J gene is TRBJ1-1, the V gene TRBV20-1, with TRBD1 as a possible D gene (6 bases). Germline lookup yields CDR1 DFQATT and CDR2 SNEGSKA (reference sequence). This CDR3 spans 14 amino acids. The CDR3 sequence: CGARDGTPRGEAFF. CDR3 DNA sequence: TGCGGTGCTAGAGACGGGACACCCAGGGGTGAAGCTTTCTTT.